Listed here is a single T cell receptor (beta chain). CDR1 and CDR2 from the germline V gene are SGHVS and FQNEAQ. The CDR3 consists of 16 residues. V lost 7 bases, J lost 5 bases, and 11 bases stayed unmatched. The table came from immunoSEQ multiplex PCR; TCRdb's copy has only in-frame clones and leaves some out. Of 130,000 to 150,000 clones listed, 75% to 90% were seen once; the top ten hold approximately 1.5%. The data originate from a study of T cell responses to AZD1222 COVID-19 vaccine. The specimen comprised peripheral blood, sampled on day 0 of AZD1222 vaccination. The sequence was obtained from an adult in good health. This sequence joins TRBV7-8 and TRBJ2-1, with 10 bases matching TRBD2. CDR3 nucleotide sequence: TGTGCCAGCATCAAAACCGGGACTAGCGCCGACAATGAGCAGTTCTTC. Its translation is CASIKTGTSADNEQFF.